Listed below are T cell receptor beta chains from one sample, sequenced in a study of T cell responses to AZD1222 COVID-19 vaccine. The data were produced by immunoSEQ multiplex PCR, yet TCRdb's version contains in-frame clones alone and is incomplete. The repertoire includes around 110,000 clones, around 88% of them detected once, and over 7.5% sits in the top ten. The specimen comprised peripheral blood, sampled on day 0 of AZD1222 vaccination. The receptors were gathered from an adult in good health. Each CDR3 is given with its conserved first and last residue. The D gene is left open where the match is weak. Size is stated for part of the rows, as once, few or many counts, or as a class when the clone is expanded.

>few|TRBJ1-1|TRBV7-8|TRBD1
CASSSTDRDRAFF
TGTGCCAGCAGCTCAACCGACAGGGACCGAGCTTTCTTT
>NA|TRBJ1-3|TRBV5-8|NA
CASSVPGRSSGNTIYF
TGTGCCAGCAGCGTACCGGGACGGAGCTCCGGAAACACCATATATTTT
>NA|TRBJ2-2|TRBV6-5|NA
CASSYSDSLNTGELFF
TGTGCCAGCAGTTACTCTGACAGCTTGAACACCGGGGAGCTGTTTTTT
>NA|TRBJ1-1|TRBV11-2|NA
CASSLQGFGTNTEAFF
TGTGCCAGCAGCTTACAGGGCTTTGGCACGAACACTGAAGCTTTCTTT
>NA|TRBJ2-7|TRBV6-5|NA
CASSYSPASYEQYF
TGTGCCAGCAGTTACTCGCCAGCCTCCTACGAGCAGTACTTC
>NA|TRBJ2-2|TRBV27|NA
CASSSNTGELFF
TGTGCCAGCAGTTCAAACACCGGGGAGCTGTTTTTT
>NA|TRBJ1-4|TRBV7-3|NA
CASSLSGRSNEKLFF
TGTGCCAGCAGCTTAAGTGGCAGAAGTAATGAAAAACTGTTTTTT
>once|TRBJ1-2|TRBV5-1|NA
CASSLVSDYGYTF
TGCGCCAGCAGCTTGGTGTCAGACTATGGCTACACCTTC
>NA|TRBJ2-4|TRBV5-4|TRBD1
CASSPPGTGSLIQYF
TGTGCCAGCAGCCCCCCCGGGACAGGTTCCCTCATTCAGTACTTC
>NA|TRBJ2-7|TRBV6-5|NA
CASSYSTGGTSYEQYF
TGTGCCAGCAGTTACTCGACGGGGGGCACATCCTACGAGCAGTACTTC
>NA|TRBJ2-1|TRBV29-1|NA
CSVVRSSYNEQFF
TGCAGCGTTGTCCGGAGCTCCTACAATGAGCAGTTCTTC
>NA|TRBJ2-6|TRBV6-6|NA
CASSDWFTGANVLTF
TGTGCCAGCAGTGATTGGTTCACTGGGGCCAACGTCCTGACTTTC